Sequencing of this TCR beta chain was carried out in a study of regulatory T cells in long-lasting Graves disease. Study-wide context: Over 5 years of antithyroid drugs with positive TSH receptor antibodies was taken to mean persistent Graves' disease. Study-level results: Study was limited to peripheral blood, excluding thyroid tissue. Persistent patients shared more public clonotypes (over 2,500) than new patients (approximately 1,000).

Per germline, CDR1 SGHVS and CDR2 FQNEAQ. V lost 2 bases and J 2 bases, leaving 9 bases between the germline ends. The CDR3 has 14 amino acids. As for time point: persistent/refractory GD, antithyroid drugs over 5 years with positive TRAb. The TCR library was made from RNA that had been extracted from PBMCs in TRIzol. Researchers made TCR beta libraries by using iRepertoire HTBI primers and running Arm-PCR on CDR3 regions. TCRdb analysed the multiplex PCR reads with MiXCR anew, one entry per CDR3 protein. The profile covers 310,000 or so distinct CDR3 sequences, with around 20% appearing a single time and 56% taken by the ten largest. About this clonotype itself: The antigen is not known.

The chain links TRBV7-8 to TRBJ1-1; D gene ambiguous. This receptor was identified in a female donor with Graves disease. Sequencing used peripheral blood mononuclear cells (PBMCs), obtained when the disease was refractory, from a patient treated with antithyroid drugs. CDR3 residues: CASSLMLTNTEAFF. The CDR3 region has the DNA TGTGCCAGCAGCTTAATGCTGACTAACACTGAAGCTTTCTTT. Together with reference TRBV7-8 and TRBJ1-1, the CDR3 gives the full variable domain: GAGVSQSPRYKVAKRGQDVALRCDPISGHVSLFWYQQALGQGPEFLTYFQNEAQLDKSGLPSDRFFAERPEGSVSTLKIQRTQQEDSAVYLCASSLMLTNTEAFFGQGTRLTVV.